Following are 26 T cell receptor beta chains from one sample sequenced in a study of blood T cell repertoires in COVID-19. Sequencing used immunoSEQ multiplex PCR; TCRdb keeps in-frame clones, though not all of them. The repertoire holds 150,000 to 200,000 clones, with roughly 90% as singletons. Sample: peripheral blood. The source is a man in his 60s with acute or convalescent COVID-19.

The DNA of the CDR3 is TGTGCCAGCAGTTCTCAGATACTAGCGGGGGAATACGAGCAGTACTTC. Its translation: CASSSQILAGEYEQYF. The J gene is TRBJ2-7, the V gene TRBV6-5; 11 bases agree with TRBD2. CDR3 size: 16 residues. Germline trimming cut 4 bases from V and 4 bases from J; bases unmatched to any gene: 9. Looked up from germline, CDR1 is MNHEY and CDR2 is SVGAGI.

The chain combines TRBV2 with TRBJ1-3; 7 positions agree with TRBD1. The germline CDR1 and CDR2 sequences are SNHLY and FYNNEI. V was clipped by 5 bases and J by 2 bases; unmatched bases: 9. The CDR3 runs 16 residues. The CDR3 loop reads CASSQFDRVPGNTIYF. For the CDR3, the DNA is TGTGCCAGCAGTCAATTCGACAGGGTACCTGGAAACACCATATATTTT.

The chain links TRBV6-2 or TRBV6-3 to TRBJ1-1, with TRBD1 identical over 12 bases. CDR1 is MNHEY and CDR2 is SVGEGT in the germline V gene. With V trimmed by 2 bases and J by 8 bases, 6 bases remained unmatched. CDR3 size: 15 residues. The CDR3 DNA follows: TGTGCCAGCAGTTACCCCCGGGACAGGGGGCTGGAAGCTTTCTTT. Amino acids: CASSYPRDRGLEAFF.

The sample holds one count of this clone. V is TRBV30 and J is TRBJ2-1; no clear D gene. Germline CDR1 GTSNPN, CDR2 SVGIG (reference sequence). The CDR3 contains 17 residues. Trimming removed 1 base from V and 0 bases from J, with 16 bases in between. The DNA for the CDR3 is TGTGCCTGGAGTGACCGCCGGTACTATAGCTCCTACAATGAGCAGTTCTTC. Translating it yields CAWSDRRYYSSYNEQFF.

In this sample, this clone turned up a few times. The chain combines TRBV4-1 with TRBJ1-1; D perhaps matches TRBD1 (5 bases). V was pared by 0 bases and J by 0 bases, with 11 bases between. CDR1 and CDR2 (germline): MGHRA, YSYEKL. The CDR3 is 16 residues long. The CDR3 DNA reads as TGCGCCAGCAGCCAAGATAGGAGACAGCTGAACACTGAAGCTTTCTTT. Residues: CASSQDRRQLNTEAFF.

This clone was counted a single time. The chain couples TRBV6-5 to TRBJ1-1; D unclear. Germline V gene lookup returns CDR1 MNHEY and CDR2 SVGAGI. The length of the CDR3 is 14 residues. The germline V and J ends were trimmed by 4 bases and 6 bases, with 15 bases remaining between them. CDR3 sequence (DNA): TGTGCCAGCAGTTCTACTCTCCTTCTCCCTGAAGCTTTCTTT. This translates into CASSSTLLLPEAFF.

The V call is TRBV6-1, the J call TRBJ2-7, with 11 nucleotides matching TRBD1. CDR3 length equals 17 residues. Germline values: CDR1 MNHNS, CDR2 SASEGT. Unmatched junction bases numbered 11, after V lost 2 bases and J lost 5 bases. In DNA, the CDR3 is TGTGCCAGCAGTGAAAGAATTTCAAGGACAGGGGGCCACGAGCAGTACTTC. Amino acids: CASSERISRTGGHEQYF.

The CDR3 is CAWSVDENYGYTF. For the CDR3, the DNA is TGTGCCTGGAGTGTTGATGAGAACTATGGCTACACCTTC. V usage is TRBV30 and J usage is TRBJ1-2; D gene ambiguous. Germline V gives CDR1 GTSNPN, CDR2 SVGIG (reference sequence). The CDR3 spans 13 residues. Trimming left V 0 bases short and J 2 bases short, with 7 bases between.

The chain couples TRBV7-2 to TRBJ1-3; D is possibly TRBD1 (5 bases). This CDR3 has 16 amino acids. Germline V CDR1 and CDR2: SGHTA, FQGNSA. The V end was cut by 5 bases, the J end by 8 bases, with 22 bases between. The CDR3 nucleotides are TGTGCCAGCAGCGACGCACGACAGCCTCATCTACACACCATATATTTT. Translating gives CASSDARQPHLHTIYF.

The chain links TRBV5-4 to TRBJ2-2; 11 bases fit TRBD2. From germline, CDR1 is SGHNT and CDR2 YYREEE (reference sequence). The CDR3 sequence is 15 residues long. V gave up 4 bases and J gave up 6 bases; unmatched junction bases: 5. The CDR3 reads CASSALAGGPGELFF. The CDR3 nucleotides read TGTGCCAGCAGCGCCTTAGCGGGGGGGCCCGGGGAGCTGTTTTTT.

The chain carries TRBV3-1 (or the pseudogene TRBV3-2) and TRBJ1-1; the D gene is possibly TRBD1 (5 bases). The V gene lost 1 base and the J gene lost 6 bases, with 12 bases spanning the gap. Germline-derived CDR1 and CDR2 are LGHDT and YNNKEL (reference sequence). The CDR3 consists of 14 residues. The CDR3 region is CASSQGGWSSEAFF. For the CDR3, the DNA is TGTGCCAGCAGCCAAGGGGGCTGGAGCTCTGAAGCTTTCTTT.

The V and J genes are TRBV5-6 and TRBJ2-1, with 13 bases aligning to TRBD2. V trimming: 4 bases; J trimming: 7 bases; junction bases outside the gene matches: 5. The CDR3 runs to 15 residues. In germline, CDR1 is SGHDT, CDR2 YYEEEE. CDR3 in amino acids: CASSEGLAGHNEQFF. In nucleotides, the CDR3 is TGTGCCAGCAGCGAGGGACTAGCGGGGCATAATGAGCAGTTCTTC.

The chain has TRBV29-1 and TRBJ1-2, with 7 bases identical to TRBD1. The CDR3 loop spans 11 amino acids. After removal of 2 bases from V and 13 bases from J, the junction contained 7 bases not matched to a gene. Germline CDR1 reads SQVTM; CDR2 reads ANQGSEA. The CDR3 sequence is CSVETAGGSTF. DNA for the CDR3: TGCAGCGTTGAAACGGCAGGGGGGAGCACCTTC.

CDR3 DNA sequence: TGCGCCAGCAGCCGAGAACTAGCGGGGTACTACGAGCAGTACTTC. Its translation: CASSRELAGYYEQYF. The rearrangement uses TRBV4-3 and TRBJ2-7; 10 bases are a match to TRBD2. The V and J ends lost 4 bases and 3 bases, in that order; junction bases with no gene match: 6. Germline CDR1 reads LGHNA; CDR2 reads YSLEER. The CDR3 is 15 residues long.

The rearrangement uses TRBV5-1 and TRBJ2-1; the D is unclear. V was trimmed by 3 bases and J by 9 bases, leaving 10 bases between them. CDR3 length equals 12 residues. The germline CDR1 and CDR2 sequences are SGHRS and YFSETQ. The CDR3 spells CASSSGGVEQFF. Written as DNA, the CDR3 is TGCGCCAGCAGCTCCGGCGGAGTTGAGCAGTTCTTC.

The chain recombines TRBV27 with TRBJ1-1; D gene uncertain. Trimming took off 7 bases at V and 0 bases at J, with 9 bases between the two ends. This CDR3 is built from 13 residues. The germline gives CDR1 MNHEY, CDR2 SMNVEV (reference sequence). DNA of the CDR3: TGTGCCAGCACAGACTTTTTGAACACTGAAGCTTTCTTT. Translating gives CASTDFLNTEAFF.

CDR3 protein: CASSYGGRNTEAFF. The CDR3 DNA sequence: TGTGCCAGCAGTTACGGGGGGAGGAACACTGAAGCTTTCTTT. The chain couples TRBV6-5 to TRBJ1-1, with a possible D match to TRBD1 (5 bases). This CDR3 contains 14 residues. Trimming removed 2 bases from V and 1 base from J, with 8 bases in between. Germline V lookup: CDR1 MNHEY, CDR2 SVGAGI.

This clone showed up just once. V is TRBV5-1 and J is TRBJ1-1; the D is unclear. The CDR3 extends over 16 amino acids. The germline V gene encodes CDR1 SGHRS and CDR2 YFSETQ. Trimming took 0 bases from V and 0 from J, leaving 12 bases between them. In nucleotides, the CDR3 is TGCGCCAGCAGCTTGGACCCAGGAACCATGAACACTGAAGCTTTCTTT. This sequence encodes CASSLDPGTMNTEAFF.

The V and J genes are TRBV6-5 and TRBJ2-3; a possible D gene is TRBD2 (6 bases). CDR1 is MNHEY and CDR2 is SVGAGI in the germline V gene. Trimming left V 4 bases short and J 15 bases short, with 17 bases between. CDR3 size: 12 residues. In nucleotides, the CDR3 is TGTGCCAGCAGTTCCTACACCCGGGAGTCTTATTTT. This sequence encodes CASSSYTRESYF.

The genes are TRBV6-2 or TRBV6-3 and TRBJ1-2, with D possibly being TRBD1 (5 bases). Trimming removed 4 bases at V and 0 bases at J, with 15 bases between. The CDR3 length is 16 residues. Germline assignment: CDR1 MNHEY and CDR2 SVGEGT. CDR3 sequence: CASSFAQGRSNYGYTF. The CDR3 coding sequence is TGTGCCAGCAGTTTCGCGCAGGGAAGGTCTAACTATGGCTACACCTTC.

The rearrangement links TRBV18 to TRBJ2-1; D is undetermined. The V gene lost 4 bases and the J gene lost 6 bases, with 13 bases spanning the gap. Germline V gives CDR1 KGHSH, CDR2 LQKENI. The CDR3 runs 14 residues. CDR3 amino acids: CASSREVGLNEQFF. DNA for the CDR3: TGTGCCAGCTCACGAGAAGTGGGCCTCAATGAGCAGTTCTTC.

The CDR3 loop reads CASSPQGINQPQHF. The CDR3 nucleotides read TGTGCCAGCAGCCCACAGGGAATCAATCAGCCCCAGCATTTT. The chain carries TRBV7-9 and TRBJ1-5; D may be TRBD1 (6 bases). The CDR3 is 14 amino acids. Trimming stripped 5 bases from V and 3 bases from J, with 11 bases between. CDR1 is SEHNR, CDR2 FQNEAQ, per germline (reference sequence).

The CDR3 region has the DNA TGTGCCAGCAGCTTGTCTCGGGGGTCCAGCGTGAACACTGAAGCTTTCTTT. Translated, it gives CASSLSRGSSVNTEAFF. This chain links TRBV5-5 with TRBJ1-1; possibly TRBD1 for D (5 bases). Trimming removed 1 base from V and 0 bases from J, with 16 bases in between. CDR1 is SGHKS, CDR2 YYEKEE, per germline (reference sequence). The CDR3 spans 17 residues.

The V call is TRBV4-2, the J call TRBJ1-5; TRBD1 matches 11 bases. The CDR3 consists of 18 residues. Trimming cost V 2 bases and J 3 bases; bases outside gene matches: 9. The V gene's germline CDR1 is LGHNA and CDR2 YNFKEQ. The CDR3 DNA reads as TGTGCCAGCAGCCAATCACCGGGACAGGGGGGAATCAATCAGCCCCAGCATTTT. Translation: CASSQSPGQGGINQPQHF.

The CDR3 bases are TGTGCCAGCAGACGGAGGGACACTGAAGCTTTCTTT. It encodes CASRRRDTEAFF. The chain employs TRBV6-1 and TRBJ1-1; D remains unclear. The CDR3 extends over 12 amino acids. Germline V gene lookup returns CDR1 MNHNS and CDR2 SASEGT. Trimming pared 6 bases from V and 3 bases from J, leaving 8 bases between.

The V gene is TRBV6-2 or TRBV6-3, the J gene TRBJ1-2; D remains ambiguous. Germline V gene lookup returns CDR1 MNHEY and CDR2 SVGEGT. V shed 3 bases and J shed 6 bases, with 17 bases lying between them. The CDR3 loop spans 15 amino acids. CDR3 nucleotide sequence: TGTGCCAGCAGTTATAACCCCGGTGGAGTCAATGGCTACACCTTC. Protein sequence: CASSYNPGGVNGYTF.